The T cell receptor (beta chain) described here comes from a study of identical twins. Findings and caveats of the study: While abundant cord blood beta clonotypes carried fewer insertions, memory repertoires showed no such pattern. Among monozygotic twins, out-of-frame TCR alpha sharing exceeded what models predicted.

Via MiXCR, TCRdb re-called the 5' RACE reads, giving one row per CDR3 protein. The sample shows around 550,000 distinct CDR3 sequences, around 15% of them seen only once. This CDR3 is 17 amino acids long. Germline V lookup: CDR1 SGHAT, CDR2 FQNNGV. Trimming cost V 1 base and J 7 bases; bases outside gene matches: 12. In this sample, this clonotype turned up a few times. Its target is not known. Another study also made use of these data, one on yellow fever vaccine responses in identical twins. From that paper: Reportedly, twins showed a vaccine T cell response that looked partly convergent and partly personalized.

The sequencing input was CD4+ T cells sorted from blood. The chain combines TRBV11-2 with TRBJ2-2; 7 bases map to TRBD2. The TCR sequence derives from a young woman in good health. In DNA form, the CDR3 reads TGTGCCAGCAGCTTAGTTGAGAGCGGGAAGGGGCTCGGGGAGCTGTTTTTT. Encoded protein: CASSLVESGKGLGELFF. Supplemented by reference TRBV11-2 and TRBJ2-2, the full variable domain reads EAGVAQSPRYKIIEKRQSVAFWCNPISGHATLYWYQQILGQGPKLLIQFQNNGVVDDSQLPKDRFSAERLKGVDSTLKIQPAKLEDSAVYLCASSLVESGKGLGELFFGEGSRLTVL.